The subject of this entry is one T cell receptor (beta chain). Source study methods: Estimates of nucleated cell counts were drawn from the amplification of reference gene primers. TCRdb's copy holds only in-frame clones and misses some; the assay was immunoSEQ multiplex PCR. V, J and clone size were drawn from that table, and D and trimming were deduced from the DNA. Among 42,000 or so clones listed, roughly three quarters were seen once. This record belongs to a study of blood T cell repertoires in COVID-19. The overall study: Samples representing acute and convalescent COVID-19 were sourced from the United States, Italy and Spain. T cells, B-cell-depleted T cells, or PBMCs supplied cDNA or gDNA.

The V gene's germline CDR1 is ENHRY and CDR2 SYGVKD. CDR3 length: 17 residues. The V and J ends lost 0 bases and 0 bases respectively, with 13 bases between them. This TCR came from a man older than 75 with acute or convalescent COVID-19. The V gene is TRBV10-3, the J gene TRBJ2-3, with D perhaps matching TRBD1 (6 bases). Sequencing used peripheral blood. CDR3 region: CAISESWGPVSTDTQYF. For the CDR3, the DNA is TGTGCCATCAGTGAGTCTTGGGGGCCCGTTAGCACAGATACGCAGTATTTT.